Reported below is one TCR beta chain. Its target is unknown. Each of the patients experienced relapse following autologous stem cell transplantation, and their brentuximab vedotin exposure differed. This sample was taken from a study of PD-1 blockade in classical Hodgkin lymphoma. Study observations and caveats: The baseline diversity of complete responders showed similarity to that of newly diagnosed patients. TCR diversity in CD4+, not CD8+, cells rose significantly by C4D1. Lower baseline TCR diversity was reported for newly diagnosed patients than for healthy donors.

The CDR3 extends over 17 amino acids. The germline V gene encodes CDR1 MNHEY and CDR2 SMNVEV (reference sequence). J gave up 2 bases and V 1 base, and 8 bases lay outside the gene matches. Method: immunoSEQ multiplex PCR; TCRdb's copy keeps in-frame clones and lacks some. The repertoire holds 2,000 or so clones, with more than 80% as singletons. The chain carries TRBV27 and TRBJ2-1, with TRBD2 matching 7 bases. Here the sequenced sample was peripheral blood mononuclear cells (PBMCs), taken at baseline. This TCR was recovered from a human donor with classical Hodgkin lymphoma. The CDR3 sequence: CASSLLGFGGTYNEQFF. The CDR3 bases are TGTGCCAGCAGTTTATTGGGATTCGGGGGGACCTACAATGAGCAGTTCTTC.